The 24 T cell receptor beta chains reported below all come from one sample, sequenced in a study of identical twins. One entry per CDR3 protein results from TCRdb running MiXCR on the 5' RACE reads. The sample lists some 97,000 distinct CDR3 sequences, less than 6.5% occurring once. The sample comprised memory T cells sorted from blood. These receptors were obtained from a woman aged 45-60 years in good health.

The chain carries TRBV7-9 and TRBJ1-1, with D tentatively TRBD1 (6 bases). CDR3 size: 20 residues. Germline V gives CDR1 SEHNR, CDR2 FQNEAQ (reference sequence). V was shortened by 0 bases and J by 4 bases, with 27 bases between the two germline ends. CDR3 coding DNA: TGTGCCAGCAGCTTAGCTAGATGGGTGGACTCACTACAGGGCGGCACTGAAGCTTTCTTT. This sequence encodes CASSLARWVDSLQGGTEAFF.

This clonotype was seen many times. The chain links TRBV20-1 to TRBJ2-3; D call uncertain. The CDR3 has 17 residues. V lost 7 bases to trimming and J lost 0 bases, with 23 bases between them. Germline V gene data show CDR1 as DFQATT and CDR2 as SNEGSKA (reference sequence). The DNA for the CDR3 is TGCAGTGTTCCCCCACCGGCGGCTTCCTTTAGCACAGATACGCAGTATTTT. Translating gives CSVPPPAASFSTDTQYF.

In its sample, this clonotype was seen many times. The chain combines TRBV19 with TRBJ2-7, with 12 bases fitting TRBD2. This CDR3 contains 14 residues. Germline V lookup: CDR1 LNHDA, CDR2 SQIVND (reference sequence). With V trimmed by 9 bases and J by 1 base, 4 bases remained unmatched. CDR3 in DNA: TGTGCCAGCCTAGGACTAGCGGGATCCTACGAGCAGTACGTC. This translates into CASLGLAGSYEQYV.

In this sample, this clonotype turned up a few times. CDR3 bases: TGTGCCAGCACGAGCGGGAGGGACAATGAGCAGTTCTTC. It specifies CASTSGRDNEQFF. The chain has TRBV2 and TRBJ2-1; 10 bases map to TRBD2. CDR1 is SNHLY and CDR2 is FYNNEI in the germline V gene. The ends lost 7 bases at V and 5 bases at J; junction bases unmatched: 2. The CDR3 runs to 13 residues.

This clonotype has ten or more counts. The gene calls are TRBV24-1 and TRBJ2-1, with D uncertain. The CDR3 extends over 12 amino acids. Germline lookup yields CDR1 KGHDR and CDR2 SFDVKD. V dropped 0 bases and J dropped 12 bases, with 8 bases sitting between them. Here the CDR3 reads CATSDLRKGQFF. The CDR3 nucleotides read TGTGCCACCAGTGATTTGAGGAAAGGGCAGTTCTTC.

This clonotype was seen at least ten times. The V call is TRBV6-5, the J call TRBJ2-2; D gene unclear. Trimming pared 3 bases from V and 1 base from J, leaving 6 bases between. This CDR3 is 14 amino acids long. Germline CDR1 and CDR2: MNHEY and SVGAGI. CDR3 nucleotide sequence: TGTGCCAGCAGTTATAACCGGAACACCGGGGAGCTGTTTTTT. It specifies CASSYNRNTGELFF.

This sequence joins TRBV6-1 and TRBJ1-3; D is possibly TRBD1 (6 bases). Germline lookup yields CDR1 MNHNS and CDR2 SASEGT. Trimming left V 2 bases short and J 4 bases short, with 9 bases between. The CDR3 runs 14 residues. The CDR3 here is CASSELGAGNTIYF. Here the CDR3 DNA reads TGTGCCAGCAGTGAATTGGGGGCCGGAAACACCATATATTTT.

This chain links TRBV19 with TRBJ1-5, with 7 bases fitting TRBD1. CDR1 and CDR2 (germline): LNHDA, SQIVND (reference sequence). This CDR3 region has 15 residues. The ends lost 6 bases at V and 6 bases at J; junction bases unmatched: 11. For the CDR3, the DNA is TGTGCCAGTAGGGCCCACACAGGGGACAGTCAGCCCCAGCATTTT. Its protein product is CASRAHTGDSQPQHF.

This clonotype has only a few counts. The chain combines TRBV11-2 with TRBJ2-4; 7 bases are a match to TRBD1. The germline CDR1 and CDR2 sequences are SGHAT and FQNNGV. The CDR3 runs 13 residues. Trimming at V came to 5 bases and at J to 7 bases, leaving 5 bases not matched to a gene. Written as DNA, the CDR3 is TGTGCCAGCAGCCCGACAGGGCGGAACATTCAGTACTTC. Translating gives CASSPTGRNIQYF. Together with reference TRBV11-2 and TRBJ2-4, the CDR3 gives the full variable domain: EAGVAQSPRYKIIEKRQSVAFWCNPISGHATLYWYQQILGQGPKLLIQFQNNGVVDDSQLPKDRFSAERLKGVDSTLKIQPAKLEDSAVYLCASSPTGRNIQYFGAGTRLSVL.

This clonotype was observed many times. V usage is TRBV19 and J usage is TRBJ1-5; tentatively, D is TRBD1 (6 bases). In germline, CDR1 is LNHDA, CDR2 SQIVND (reference sequence). The CDR3 has 18 residues. V lost 7 bases to trimming and J lost 0 bases, with 22 bases between them. The CDR3 sequence is CASTARRGGSYSNQPQHF. The CDR3 DNA reads TGTGCCAGTACGGCCCGGCGAGGGGGATCTTATAGCAATCAGCCCCAGCATTTT. Complete variable domain (other parts from reference TRBV19 and TRBJ1-5): DGGITQSPKYLFRKEGQNVTLSCEQNLNHDAMYWYRQDPGQGLRLIYYSQIVNDFQKGDIAEGYSVSREKKESFPLTVTSAQKNPTAFYLCASTARRGGSYSNQPQHFGDGTRLSIL.

This clonotype was observed at least ten times. The chain joins TRBV28 to TRBJ2-3; TRBD2 matches at 9 bases. Germline V gives CDR1 MDHEN, CDR2 SYDVKM. V lost 6 bases, J lost 1 base, and 5 bases stayed unmatched. The CDR3 covers 15 residues. The CDR3 nucleotides are TGTGCCAGCAGCGTAATAGCGGGAGGCACAGATACGCAGTATTTT. Its translation is CASSVIAGGTDTQYF.

This clonotype was detected ten times or more. The CDR3 sequence: CASSLRRESPDTQYF. CDR3 in DNA: TGTGCCAGCAGTCTGAGGCGGGAGTCCCCAGATACGCAGTATTTT. The J gene is TRBJ2-3, the V gene TRBV6-1, with TRBD2 matching 7 bases. Germline CDR1 is MNHNS and CDR2 is SASEGT. V gave up 5 bases and J gave up 4 bases; unmatched junction bases: 9. This CDR3 contains 15 residues.

This clonotype was counted between two and nine times. V and J are TRBV24-1 and TRBJ2-4, with 10 bases matching TRBD1. The CDR3 runs to 16 residues. The trim removed 9 bases at V and 0 bases at J, leaving 7 bases unmatched. Per germline, CDR1 KGHDR and CDR2 SFDVKD. The DNA of the CDR3 is TGTGCCACCTCCGGGACAGGGGATCTAGCCAAAAACATTCAGTACTTC. Translation gives CATSGTGDLAKNIQYF.

This clonotype was seen a few times. The V gene is TRBV5-6, the J gene TRBJ2-1, with 7 bases aligning to TRBD1. The CDR3 has 14 amino acids. Germline V gives CDR1 SGHDT, CDR2 YYEEEE. With V trimmed by 0 bases and J by 16 bases, 13 bases remained unmatched. In nucleotides, the CDR3 is TGTGCCAGCAGCTTGGATCAGGGGGAGCAGTTCCAATTCTTC. Its translation is CASSLDQGEQFQFF.

This clonotype was seen repeatedly, ten times or more. J is TRBJ2-1 and V is TRBV20-1; a weak D match, TRBD2 (5 bases). The V gene lost 4 bases and the J gene lost 5 bases, with 6 bases spanning the gap. CDR1 is DFQATT and CDR2 is SNEGSKA in the germline V gene (reference sequence). The CDR3 extends over 11 amino acids. The CDR3 nucleotides are TGCAGTGCTATCGGGAACAATGAGCAGTTCTTC. Protein product: CSAIGNNEQFF.

In this sample, this clonotype turned up many times. The V call is TRBV5-1, the J call TRBJ2-2; 9 nucleotides line up with TRBD1. CDR1 SGHRS and CDR2 YFSETQ come from the germline V gene. The CDR3 totals 17 residues. Trimming took 4 bases from V and 0 from J; bases not matched to a gene: 7. CDR3 DNA sequence: TGCGCCAGCAGCCCCGGGACAGGGCGATCGAACACCGGGGAGCTGTTTTTT. Its translation: CASSPGTGRSNTGELFF. Supplemented by reference TRBV5-1 and TRBJ2-2, the full variable domain reads KAGVTQTPRYLIKTRGQQVTLSCSPISGHRSVSWYQQTPGQGLQFLFEYFSETQRNKGNFPGRFSGRQFSNSRSEMNVSTLELGDSALYLCASSPGTGRSNTGELFFGEGSRLTVL.

This clonotype was seen a few times. The chain combines TRBV5-1 with TRBJ2-3; TRBD1 matches 8 bases. The trim removed 2 bases at V and 4 bases at J, leaving 3 bases unmatched. CDR1 is SGHRS and CDR2 is YFSETQ in the germline V gene. This CDR3 region has 14 residues. CDR3 sequence reads: CASSLQGVPDTQYF. CDR3 bases: TGCGCCAGCAGCTTACAGGGGGTTCCAGATACGCAGTATTTT.

This clonotype was counted at least ten times. A read error is possible here, since a much larger clone lies one base away. It is likely a read error, because the conserved phenylalanine at the end of the CDR3 is missing. V and J are TRBV12-3 or TRBV12-4 and TRBJ1-1, with D maybe TRBD1 (6 bases). The CDR3 sequence is 20 residues long. Trimming removed 3 bases at V and 0 bases at J, with 26 bases between. The CDR3 reads CASSFRGVQGFGPMNTEAFL. CDR3 bases: TGTGCCAGCAGTTTTCGAGGCGTACAGGGTTTCGGCCCGATGAACACTGAAGCTTTCCTT.

This clonotype was detected only a few times. This chain uses TRBV7-9 with TRBJ2-6; D might be TRBD1 or TRBD2, each matching 5 bases. V was cut by 7 bases and J by 2 bases, with 15 bases left in between. CDR3 length: 16 amino acids. CDR1 and CDR2 from the germline V gene are SEHNR and FQNEAQ (reference sequence). The CDR3 bases are TGTGCCAGCATGCCGACAGCGCGGGCTGGGGCCAACGTCCTGACTTTC. The encoded protein is CASMPTARAGANVLTF.

The table lists this clonotype with a few counts. This chain connects TRBV27 to TRBJ2-2; 7 nucleotides line up with TRBD1. Germline V gene sequence: CDR1 MNHEY, CDR2 SMNVEV (reference sequence). The CDR3 has 16 residues. V dropped 5 bases and J dropped 5; count of bases not matched to a gene: 11. In DNA form, the CDR3 reads TGTGCCAGCAGTCCCCGTGAGGGGGCGTGGACCGGGGAGCTGTTTTTT. This codes for CASSPREGAWTGELFF.

The chain combines TRBV5-4 with TRBJ2-7; 10 bases agree with TRBD2. The CDR3 runs 16 residues. Germline loops: CDR1 SGHNT, CDR2 YYREEE (reference sequence). The J segment lost 0 bases and the V segment lost 4 bases, leaving 7 bases of the junction unmatched. For the CDR3, the DNA is TGTGCCAGCAGCCCCAGGACTAGCGGCCCCTCCTACGAGCAGTACTTC. It encodes CASSPRTSGPSYEQYF.

This clonotype was counted ten times or more. The CDR3 loop is CASSPETGEAFF. The CDR3 DNA follows: TGCGCCAGCAGCCCGGAGACAGGGGAAGCTTTCTTT. The J gene is TRBJ1-1, the V gene TRBV5-1, with 7 bases identical to TRBD1. CDR1 and CDR2 (germline): SGHRS, YFSETQ. The ends lost 4 bases at V and 8 bases at J; junction bases unmatched: 5. This CDR3 spans 12 amino acids.

In the case of this clonotype: A much larger clone lies a single base off, so this may be a read error. No conserved phenylalanine or tryptophan is present at the end of the CDR3, so a read error is the likely explanation. This sequence joins TRBV5-1 and TRBJ1-4, with D unresolved. This CDR3 comprises 15 residues. V lost 1 base and J 1 base, leaving 8 bases between the germline ends. CDR1 is SGHRS and CDR2 is YFSETQ in the germline V gene. As DNA, the CDR3 is TGCGCCAGCAGCTTGTTCCCAGAAACTAATGAAAAACTGTTTTGT. Its protein is CASSLFPETNEKLFC.

This clonotype was found a few times. The chain is built from TRBV18 and TRBJ2-1; the D gene could be TRBD1 or TRBD2 (5 bases each). Germline V gene sequence: CDR1 KGHSH, CDR2 LQKENI. Trimming stripped 4 bases from V and 7 bases from J, with 23 bases between. The length of the CDR3 is 17 residues. This CDR3 is CASSLRAETHSGNEQFF. The CDR3 DNA follows: TGTGCCAGCTCACTGAGGGCCGAGACGCACTCAGGGAATGAGCAGTTCTTC. The whole variable domain, filled in from reference TRBV18 and TRBJ2-1, reads NAGVMQNPRHLVRRRGQEARLRCSPMKGHSHVYWYRQLPEEGLKFMVYLQKENIIDESGMPKERFSAEFPKEGPSILRIQQVVRGDSAAYFCASSLRAETHSGNEQFFGPGTRLTVL.